This T cell receptor (beta chain) was profiled in a study of a mutant IDH1 vaccine in newly diagnosed glioma. Study-level background: Most had both radiotherapy and temozolomide beforehand; others had only one.

Sequenced by immunoSEQ multiplex PCR; TCRdb stores in-frame clones only, minus some. The sample yields about 60,000 clones, about four fifths seen once. Time point reported: week 35, safety follow-up. Doses comprised 300 ug of mutant IDH1 20-mer peptide each, plus topical imiquimod. Newly diagnosed WHO grade 3 or 4 IDH1-mutant, ATRX-lost astrocytomas were identified in the donors. General study findings and limits: Pseudoprogression showed no apparent link to changes in top peripheral T cell clonotypes. Among all patients, vaccine-induced immune responses occurred in around 94%.

Notes on this clone: The antigen is not known.

The sequence derives from a middle-aged man with glioma. The sample here was PBMCs, taken from a glioma patient whose treatment included an IDH1 peptide vaccine.

CDR3 protein: CASSYADRDSGNTIYF. The CDR3 nucleotides read TGTGCCAGCAGTTACGCTGACAGAGACTCTGGAAACACCATATATTTT. The gene calls are TRBV6-5 and TRBJ1-3; perhaps TRBD1 as D (5 bases). CDR1 and CDR2 from the germline V gene are MNHEY and SVGAGI. The V end lost 2 bases, the J end lost 0 bases, and 11 bases lay between the germline ends. This CDR3 is 16 amino acids long.